This is a list of T cell receptor beta chains from one sample in a study of OX40 agonist ivuxolimab in advanced cancers. The repertoire was sequenced with immunoSEQ multiplex PCR; TCRdb's copy has only in-frame clones and lacks some. Seen here are 65,000 to 95,000 clones, 90% observed once, and the top ten hold about 0.35%. The sequences come from CD4+ or CD8+ T cells sorted from blood, collected in a trial of the OX40 agonist ivuxolimab. These receptors were obtained from an adult with an advanced solid tumor such as melanoma, head and neck, liver or kidney cancer. CDR3s include the opening cysteine and the closing phenylalanine or tryptophan. Fields, in order: CDR3 DNA, CDR3 protein, clone size, D gene, V gene, J gene. A D gene is named only where the DNA matches it firmly. Only some rows state a clone size, as once, few, many or a class for expanded clones.

CDR3nt: TGTGCCAGCAGCCAGGGGGGGAGACAGGGGCACGAAAAACTGTTTTTT
CDR3aa: CASSQGGRQGHEKLFF
abundance: NA
d_gene: TRBD1
v_gene: TRBV4-2
j_gene: TRBJ1-4

CDR3nt: TGTGCCAGCAGCAAACCTCCGCGCGGAAACAGTGGAGAGCAGTTCTTC
CDR3aa: CASSKPPRGNSGEQFF
abundance: NA
d_gene: NA
v_gene: TRBV21-1
j_gene: TRBJ2-1

CDR3nt: TGTGCCAGCAGCACGGCGGGGGGGCCGGGGACAGATACGCAGTATTTT
CDR3aa: CASSTAGGPGTDTQYF
abundance: NA
d_gene: TRBD2
v_gene: TRBV5-5
j_gene: TRBJ2-3

CDR3nt: TGTGCCAGCTCTAGGCGGACCCTCGCTAACTATGGCTACACCTTC
CDR3aa: CASSRRTLANYGYTF
abundance: NA
d_gene: NA
v_gene: TRBV5-8
j_gene: TRBJ1-2

CDR3nt: TGTGCCAGCTCACCACGGACAGGCCCGAACACTGAAGCTTTCTTT
CDR3aa: CASSPRTGPNTEAFF
abundance: NA
d_gene: TRBD1
v_gene: TRBV18
j_gene: TRBJ1-1

CDR3nt: TGTGCCAGCAGTTCCCGGACAGGGAGCCCCCTTGGCACTGAAGCTTTCTTT
CDR3aa: CASSSRTGSPLGTEAFF
abundance: NA
d_gene: TRBD1
v_gene: TRBV27
j_gene: TRBJ1-1

CDR3nt: TGTGCCAGCAGCTTTGGACTAGGGGGTCCCTACAATGAGCAGTTCTTC
CDR3aa: CASSFGLGGPYNEQFF
abundance: NA
d_gene: NA
v_gene: TRBV9
j_gene: TRBJ2-1

CDR3nt: TGCGCCAGCAGCTTAGAAGGGGTTGATGAGACCCAGTACTTC
CDR3aa: CASSLEGVDETQYF
abundance: NA
d_gene: NA
v_gene: TRBV5-1
j_gene: TRBJ2-5

CDR3nt: TGTGCCAGCAGCTTATCGGGGGTCAATCAGCCCCAGCATTTT
CDR3aa: CASSLSGVNQPQHF
abundance: NA
d_gene: NA
v_gene: TRBV7-9
j_gene: TRBJ1-5

CDR3nt: TGCGCCAGCAGCTTGAACAGGGGCAAAGCTGGAAACACCATATATTTT
CDR3aa: CASSLNRGKAGNTIYF
abundance: once
d_gene: TRBD1
v_gene: TRBV5-1
j_gene: TRBJ1-3

CDR3nt: TGCAGCGTTTGGGACAGCGTAGGCTATGGCTACACCTTC
CDR3aa: CSVWDSVGYGYTF
abundance: NA
d_gene: TRBD1
v_gene: TRBV29-1
j_gene: TRBJ1-2

CDR3nt: TGTGCCAGTACTCTCGGGGTGAACAATGAGCAGTTCTTC
CDR3aa: CASTLGVNNEQFF
abundance: once
d_gene: NA
v_gene: TRBV19
j_gene: TRBJ2-1

CDR3nt: TGTGCCAGTAGACAAGCCGCGCAGGCATACACTGAAGCTTTCTTT
CDR3aa: CASRQAAQAYTEAFF
abundance: few
d_gene: NA
v_gene: TRBV19
j_gene: TRBJ1-1

CDR3nt: TGTGCCAGCGCCCCGAGGACAGCGGAGACCCAGTACTTC
CDR3aa: CASAPRTAETQYF
abundance: once
d_gene: NA
v_gene: TRBV6-1
j_gene: TRBJ2-5

CDR3nt: TGTGCCATCAGTGGACCGCACCAAGAGACCCAGTACTTC
CDR3aa: CAISGPHQETQYF
abundance: NA
d_gene: NA
v_gene: TRBV10-3
j_gene: TRBJ2-5

CDR3nt: TGTGCCACCAGCGGATATATGGGACAGGGGTACTTGAATGAGCAGTTCTTC
CDR3aa: CATSGYMGQGYLNEQFF
abundance: NA
d_gene: TRBD1
v_gene: TRBV15
j_gene: TRBJ2-1

CDR3nt: TGTGCCAGCAGTCCTCACCGCTCTGGGGCCAACGTCCTGACTTTC
CDR3aa: CASSPHRSGANVLTF
abundance: NA
d_gene: NA
v_gene: TRBV27
j_gene: TRBJ2-6

CDR3nt: TGTGCCAGCAGTTCCGACACTGAAGCTTTCTTT
CDR3aa: CASSSDTEAFF
abundance: NA
d_gene: NA
v_gene: TRBV6-5
j_gene: TRBJ1-1

CDR3nt: TGTGCCAGCAGTGAGACAGGAGGGTTTATCTCCTACGAGCAGTACTTC
CDR3aa: CASSETGGFISYEQYF
abundance: NA
d_gene: NA
v_gene: TRBV2
j_gene: TRBJ2-7

CDR3nt: TGTGCCAGCAGCCAAGAAAGTCTGGGGCTCGGCAAAAACATTCAGTACTTC
CDR3aa: CASSQESLGLGKNIQYF
abundance: NA
d_gene: NA
v_gene: TRBV4-2
j_gene: TRBJ2-4

CDR3nt: TGTGCCAGCAAGTCATATAATAATTCACCCCTCCACTTT
CDR3aa: CASKSYNNSPLHF
abundance: NA
d_gene: NA
v_gene: TRBV27
j_gene: TRBJ1-6

CDR3nt: TGTGCCAGCAGCGTAGTCGGACAGATCCTCTCTGGAAACACCATATATTTT
CDR3aa: CASSVVGQILSGNTIYF
abundance: once
d_gene: NA
v_gene: TRBV9
j_gene: TRBJ1-3

CDR3nt: TGTGCCACCATCTCTACAGCTAACTATGGCTACACCTTC
CDR3aa: CATISTANYGYTF
abundance: NA
d_gene: NA
v_gene: TRBV19
j_gene: TRBJ1-2

CDR3nt: TGTGCCAGCAGCTTGGGTGGGGGTGGCTACACCTTC
CDR3aa: CASSLGGGGYTF
abundance: NA
d_gene: NA
v_gene: TRBV7-2
j_gene: TRBJ1-2

CDR3nt: TGTGCCAGCAGTTTATCTCCGTCGGGCACTGAAGCTTTCTTT
CDR3aa: CASSLSPSGTEAFF
abundance: NA
d_gene: NA
v_gene: TRBV27
j_gene: TRBJ1-1

CDR3nt: TGTGCCAGCTCTAGGGACAGGTTGAACACTGAAGCTTTCTTT
CDR3aa: CASSRDRLNTEAFF
abundance: once
d_gene: TRBD1
v_gene: TRBV18
j_gene: TRBJ1-1

CDR3nt: TGTGCCAGCAGCTTGGAACTAGCGGGGATACCCTACAATGAGCAGTTCTTC
CDR3aa: CASSLELAGIPYNEQFF
abundance: NA
d_gene: TRBD2
v_gene: TRBV5-8
j_gene: TRBJ2-1

CDR3nt: TGTGCCAGCAGTGAAGTCCCTGAGTACTATAGCAATCAGCCCCAGCATTTT
CDR3aa: CASSEVPEYYSNQPQHF
abundance: NA
d_gene: NA
v_gene: TRBV2
j_gene: TRBJ1-5

CDR3nt: TGTGCCAGCAGCCTAGACGGTACAGGGGGTAGCAATCAGCCCCAGCATTTT
CDR3aa: CASSLDGTGGSNQPQHF
abundance: NA
d_gene: TRBD1
v_gene: TRBV7-2
j_gene: TRBJ1-5

CDR3nt: TGTGCCAGCAGGCAACTGTACAGGGGATGGAGCCAAGAGACCCAGTACTTC
CDR3aa: CASRQLYRGWSQETQYF
abundance: NA
d_gene: TRBD1
v_gene: TRBV2
j_gene: TRBJ2-5

CDR3nt: TGTGCCAGCAGAGATGACAGGGGGCGACGAGTTGGAGCTTTCTTT
CDR3aa: CASRDDRGRRVGAFF
abundance: NA
d_gene: TRBD1
v_gene: TRBV6-1
j_gene: TRBJ1-1

CDR3nt: TGTGCCAGCACTTCCTTAGGAGAGACCCAGTACTTC
CDR3aa: CASTSLGETQYF
abundance: NA
d_gene: NA
v_gene: TRBV6-1
j_gene: TRBJ2-5

CDR3nt: TGTGCCAGCAGTGACCAACTTCAATCGGCTGAGCAGTTCTTC
CDR3aa: CASSDQLQSAEQFF
abundance: NA
d_gene: NA
v_gene: TRBV2
j_gene: TRBJ2-1

CDR3nt: TGCGCCAGCAGCTTTATCGTGGGGTTTATAGTGGATGGCTACACCTTC
CDR3aa: CASSFIVGFIVDGYTF
abundance: NA
d_gene: NA
v_gene: TRBV4-1
j_gene: TRBJ1-2

CDR3nt: TGTGCCATCAGTGATGAGGGGGTTGGCTACACCTTC
CDR3aa: CAISDEGVGYTF
abundance: NA
d_gene: NA
v_gene: TRBV10-3
j_gene: TRBJ1-2

CDR3nt: TGTGCCAGCAGATATAGCGGCCCCTCCTACGAGCAGTACTTC
CDR3aa: CASRYSGPSYEQYF
abundance: NA
d_gene: NA
v_gene: TRBV7-8
j_gene: TRBJ2-7

CDR3nt: TGTGCCAGCAGTGAATCCCCAAGGCACACTGAAGCTTTCTTT
CDR3aa: CASSESPRHTEAFF
abundance: once
d_gene: NA
v_gene: TRBV6-1
j_gene: TRBJ1-1

CDR3nt: TGTGCCAGCAGTTTCGAGGGTGGCTACACCTTC
CDR3aa: CASSFEGGYTF
abundance: NA
d_gene: NA
v_gene: TRBV28
j_gene: TRBJ1-2

CDR3nt: TGTGCCAGCAGTTTGACTCTCTGGCGGAACACTGAAGCTTTCTTT
CDR3aa: CASSLTLWRNTEAFF
abundance: NA
d_gene: NA
v_gene: TRBV27
j_gene: TRBJ1-1

CDR3nt: TGTGCCAGCAGTGGATGGGCAGGCGCAGAGCCCCAGCATTTT
CDR3aa: CASSGWAGAEPQHF
abundance: NA
d_gene: NA
v_gene: TRBV6-1
j_gene: TRBJ1-5

CDR3nt: TGTGCCAGCAGCCCCCGGACGGAGGGGACTAATGAAAAACTGTTTTTT
CDR3aa: CASSPRTEGTNEKLFF
abundance: NA
d_gene: NA
v_gene: TRBV4-2
j_gene: TRBJ1-4

CDR3nt: TGCGCCAGCAGAGGGGGGCGGGACGGGAACACTGAAGCTTTCTTT
CDR3aa: CASRGGRDGNTEAFF
abundance: NA
d_gene: NA
v_gene: TRBV10-2
j_gene: TRBJ1-1

CDR3nt: TGTGCCAGCAGCCTCGGCCAGGGTTACAATGAGCAGTTCTTC
CDR3aa: CASSLGQGYNEQFF
abundance: NA
d_gene: NA
v_gene: TRBV5-4
j_gene: TRBJ2-1

CDR3nt: TGTGCCAGCTCACCAGGACAGGGGACCACCGGGGAGCTGTTTTTT
CDR3aa: CASSPGQGTTGELFF
abundance: once
d_gene: TRBD1
v_gene: TRBV18
j_gene: TRBJ2-2

CDR3nt: TGCGCCAGCAGCAAAACGGGGACTAGCGGACCCAGCTCCTACAATGAGCAGTTCTTC
CDR3aa: CASSKTGTSGPSSYNEQFF
abundance: NA
d_gene: TRBD2
v_gene: TRBV5-1
j_gene: TRBJ2-1

CDR3nt: TGTGCCAGCAGGGAGGGTGGCGGGGAAAAACTGTTTTTT
CDR3aa: CASREGGGEKLFF
abundance: NA
d_gene: NA
v_gene: TRBV6-1
j_gene: TRBJ1-4

CDR3nt: TGTGCCAGCAGCCCACAAACAGGCTATGGCTACACCTTC
CDR3aa: CASSPQTGYGYTF
abundance: NA
d_gene: NA
v_gene: TRBV7-2
j_gene: TRBJ1-2

CDR3nt: TGTGCCAGCTCTCCCGGACCAGGGATCTCTGAAGCTTTCTTT
CDR3aa: CASSPGPGISEAFF
abundance: NA
d_gene: NA
v_gene: TRBV18
j_gene: TRBJ1-1

CDR3nt: TGTGCCATCAGTGGACAGGGGGCAACAGATACGCAGTATTTT
CDR3aa: CAISGQGATDTQYF
abundance: NA
d_gene: TRBD1
v_gene: TRBV10-3
j_gene: TRBJ2-3

CDR3nt: TGTGCCAGCAGCTCAACCCGGGACAGGGGATACAATCAGCCCCAGCATTTT
CDR3aa: CASSSTRDRGYNQPQHF
abundance: NA
d_gene: TRBD1
v_gene: TRBV7-8
j_gene: TRBJ1-5

CDR3nt: TGTGCCAGCAGCTTAGATTGGATTTACACTGAAGCTTTCTTT
CDR3aa: CASSLDWIYTEAFF
abundance: NA
d_gene: NA
v_gene: TRBV7-8
j_gene: TRBJ1-1

CDR3nt: TGCGCCAGCAGCTTGGCACAGGGGGCAGATGGCTACACCTTC
CDR3aa: CASSLAQGADGYTF
abundance: NA
d_gene: TRBD1
v_gene: TRBV5-1
j_gene: TRBJ1-2

CDR3nt: TGTGCCAGCAGCGTGGGCGGGACAGGGAGGTTGACGGGCTACACCTTC
CDR3aa: CASSVGGTGRLTGYTF
abundance: NA
d_gene: TRBD1
v_gene: TRBV9
j_gene: TRBJ1-2

CDR3nt: TGTGCCAGCAGCCCTCCCCAGGGGGGAGGTTACGAGCAGTACTTC
CDR3aa: CASSPPQGGGYEQYF
abundance: NA
d_gene: NA
v_gene: TRBV9
j_gene: TRBJ2-7

CDR3nt: TGTGCCAGCAGTGAAGGGGTCAGGGCGACCGGGGCCAACGTCCTGACTTTC
CDR3aa: CASSEGVRATGANVLTF
abundance: NA
d_gene: NA
v_gene: TRBV6-1
j_gene: TRBJ2-6

CDR3nt: TGTGCCAGCAGTTTATTTGGACAGGCAACCGGCTACACCTTC
CDR3aa: CASSLFGQATGYTF
abundance: few
d_gene: TRBD1
v_gene: TRBV27
j_gene: TRBJ1-2

CDR3nt: TGTGCCAGCAGCTTTACGACAGGGAAAGGGGTTTCACCCCTCCACTTT
CDR3aa: CASSFTTGKGVSPLHF
abundance: NA
d_gene: TRBD1
v_gene: TRBV5-6
j_gene: TRBJ1-6

CDR3nt: TGTGCCAGCAGTCCTCAGGGGGTCCCAGCCCAGTACTTC
CDR3aa: CASSPQGVPAQYF
abundance: NA
d_gene: TRBD1
v_gene: TRBV27
j_gene: TRBJ2-5